The rows below give T cell receptor beta chains drawn from one sample of a study of immune heterogeneity within non-small cell lung tumors. TCRdb recomputed calls from the multiplex PCR reads with MiXCR, one row per CDR3 protein. This sample has 13,000 or so distinct CDR3 sequences, with roughly a fifth found just once. The specimen was lung tumor tissue. The receptors shown here come from a man aged 55 to 70 with non-small cell lung cancer. Both conserved end residues are part of each CDR3. The D gene is left open where the match is weak. Only part of the rows carry a size: once, few, many, or a class if the clone is expanded.

j_gene,v_gene,abundance,d_gene,CDR3aa,CDR3nt
TRBJ2-7,TRBV20-1,many,TRBD2,CSALLPGTSGSYEQYF,TGCAGTGCTCTGTTACCCGGGACTAGCGGGAGTTACGAGCAGTACTTC
TRBJ2-4,TRBV6-1,NA,NA,CASSEFSLAKNIQYF,TGTGCCAGCAGTGAATTCTCCTTAGCCAAAAACATTCAGTACTTC
TRBJ2-2,TRBV6-1,medium-sized,TRBD2,CASRREGNTGELFF,TGTGCCAGTCGGAGGGAGGGAAACACCGGGGAGCTGTTTTTT
TRBJ2-7,TRBV4-1,once,TRBD2,CASSQGKRAGPAYEQYF,TGCGCCAGCAGCCAAGGAAAGCGAGCGGGACCAGCCTACGAGCAGTACTTC
TRBJ2-1,TRBV2,NA,NA,CASSDAYNEQFF,TGTGCCAGCAGTGACGCCTACAATGAGCAGTTCTTC
TRBJ1-6,TRBV12-3/TRBV12-4,medium-sized,TRBD1,CASSRDSHNSPLHF,TGTGCCAGCAGTCGGGACAGCCATAATTCACCCCTCCACTTT
TRBJ2-2,TRBV20-1,few,NA,CSARDRRAGELFF,TGCAGTGCTAGAGATCGGAGGGCGGGGGAGCTGTTTTTT
TRBJ2-5,TRBV5-6,once,NA,CASSGGGGGRETQYF,TGTGCCAGCAGCGGGGGAGGGGGGGGCCGTGAGACCCAGTACTTC
TRBJ2-2,TRBV12-3/TRBV12-4,medium-sized,NA,CASSAPDREGAGELFF,TGTGCCAGCAGTGCACCCGACAGGGAGGGGGCCGGGGAGCTGTTTTTT
TRBJ2-7,TRBV20-1,NA,TRBD1,CSARAGTRGSVYSEQYF,TGCAGTGCTAGAGCGGGTACCAGGGGGTCCGTTTATTCGGAGCAGTACTTC
TRBJ1-1,TRBV18,few,NA,CASSLGGGTNTEAFF,TGTGCCAGCTCACTCGGGGGTGGGACGAACACTGAAGCTTTCTTT
TRBJ2-7,TRBV5-1,medium-sized,NA,CASSRLRGDSYEQYF,TGCGCCAGCAGCCGGCTCAGGGGCGATTCCTACGAGCAGTACTTC
TRBJ1-6,TRBV12-3/TRBV12-4,medium-sized,TRBD1,CASSFSGQYYNSPLHF,TGTGCCAGCAGTTTCTCGGGACAGTACTATAATTCACCCCTCCACTTT
TRBJ2-7,TRBV4-2,few,NA,CASSQTLSGRFEQYF,TGTGCCAGCAGCCAAACTCTCTCGGGTAGGTTCGAGCAGTACTTC
TRBJ2-1,TRBV28,NA,NA,CASSPPPGIAYNEQFF,TGTGCCAGCAGCCCCCCGCCGGGGATCGCTTACAATGAGCAGTTCTTC
TRBJ2-5,TRBV6-1,NA,NA,CASTPQETQYF,TGTGCCAGCACCCCCCAAGAGACCCAGTACTTC
TRBJ2-1,TRBV6-2/TRBV6-3,medium-sized,NA,CASSSVRVGEQFF,TGTGCCAGCAGCTCCGTCAGGGTAGGGGAGCAGTTCTTC
TRBJ2-1,TRBV2,few,NA,CASNPEPNEQFF,TGTGCCAGCAACCCGGAGCCCAATGAGCAGTTCTTC
TRBJ2-2,TRBV20-1,medium-sized,NA,CSARGVLGGELFF,TGCAGTGCTAGAGGGGTCTTGGGCGGGGAGCTGTTTTTT
TRBJ2-7,TRBV20-1,medium-sized,TRBD2,CSASRAGGPYEQYF,TGCAGTGCTAGTAGGGCGGGAGGGCCTTACGAGCAGTACTTC
TRBJ2-1,TRBV5-1,NA,TRBD1,CASSSGTGGPYNEQFF,TGCGCCAGCAGCTCGGGGACAGGAGGTCCCTACAATGAGCAGTTCTTC
TRBJ2-5,TRBV7-2,few,TRBD1,CASSPLQGETQYF,TGTGCCAGCAGCCCCTTACAGGGGGAGACCCAGTACTTC
TRBJ1-5,TRBV2,NA,NA,CASSPGGMSNQPQHF,TGTGCCAGCAGTCCGGGGGGTATGAGCAATCAGCCCCAGCATTTT
TRBJ1-1,TRBV12-3/TRBV12-4,NA,NA,CASRPGGVGTTEAFF,TGTGCCAGCAGGCCCGGGGGGGTGGGAACCACTGAAGCTTTCTTT
TRBJ2-7,TRBV6-1,NA,NA,CASSSGTASYEQYF,TGTGCCAGCAGTTCCGGGACTGCGTCCTACGAGCAGTACTTC
TRBJ1-1,TRBV7-3,NA,NA,CASSLTGNNRNTEAFF,TGTGCCAGCAGCTTAACGGGGAACAATAGGAACACTGAAGCTTTCTTT
TRBJ2-7,TRBV3-1,few,NA,CASSHTGSGEQYF,TGTGCCAGCAGCCACACAGGGTCGGGGGAGCAGTACTTC
TRBJ2-7,TRBV5-6,NA,NA,CASNLGTTEQYF,TGTGCCAGCAACTTGGGGACGACCGAGCAGTACTTC
TRBJ2-7,TRBV29-1,few,NA,CSVVRTYEQYF,TGCAGCGTTGTTAGAACCTACGAGCAGTACTTC
TRBJ2-7,TRBV2,medium-sized,TRBD2,CASSKHGTSGTYEQYF,TGTGCCAGCAGCAAGCACGGGACTAGCGGGACCTACGAGCAGTACTTC
TRBJ2-1,TRBV5-1,NA,TRBD2,CASIRTSGSFDEQFF,TGCGCCAGCATCCGGACTAGCGGGAGTTTCGATGAGCAGTTCTTC
TRBJ2-1,TRBV11-2,NA,TRBD2,CASSLSLTSESSYNEQFF,TGTGCCAGCAGCTTAAGCCTTACTAGCGAGAGCTCCTACAATGAGCAGTTCTTC
TRBJ2-4,TRBV19,NA,NA,CASSIDRAGAKNIQYF,TGTGCCAGTAGTATAGATCGTGCGGGGGCCAAAAACATTCAGTACTTC
TRBJ2-3,TRBV20-1,NA,TRBD2,CSAGTSGRGADTQYF,TGCAGTGCTGGGACTAGCGGGAGGGGGGCAGATACGCAGTATTTT
TRBJ1-1,TRBV19,many,NA,CASGQAYTEAFF,TGTGCCAGCGGGCAGGCTTACACTGAAGCTTTCTTT
TRBJ1-1,TRBV20-1,NA,NA,CSARAGNLNTEAFF,TGCAGTGCTAGAGCGGGGAATCTGAACACTGAAGCTTTCTTT
TRBJ2-1,TRBV2,NA,NA,CASTRGKSSYNEQFF,TGTGCCAGCACCCGCGGGAAGAGCTCCTACAATGAGCAGTTCTTC
TRBJ1-1,TRBV5-4,NA,TRBD1,CASSPSQGGNTEAFF,TGTGCCAGCAGCCCTTCACAGGGGGGGAACACTGAAGCTTTCTTT
TRBJ2-3,TRBV19,many,NA,CASSIPKGGGSSDTQYF,TGTGCCAGTAGTATCCCCAAAGGGGGCGGGAGTTCAGATACGCAGTATTTT
TRBJ2-7,TRBV5-6,NA,NA,CASSLGTTEQYF,TGTGCCAGCAGCTTGGGGACGACCGAGCAGTACTTC
TRBJ2-7,TRBV3-1,NA,TRBD1,CASSHSGTGGLEQYF,TGTGCCAGCAGCCACTCCGGGACAGGGGGCTTAGAGCAGTACTTC
TRBJ2-1,TRBV9,few,TRBD2,CASSANPGLAGPSSYNEQFF,TGTGCCAGCAGCGCTAACCCGGGACTAGCGGGACCGAGCTCCTACAATGAGCAGTTCTTC
TRBJ1-5,TRBV20-1,many,NA,CSAASGVLGNQPQHF,TGCAGTGCGGCATCTGGGGTCTTGGGCAATCAGCCCCAGCATTTT
TRBJ1-5,TRBV12-5,NA,NA,CASGSAGWHPHHF,TGTGCTAGTGGATCAGCGGGATGGCATCCCCATCATTTT
TRBJ2-2,TRBV4-1,few,TRBD1,CASSNRDRVNTGELFF,TGCGCCAGCAGCAACCGGGACAGGGTGAACACCGGGGAGCTGTTTTTT
TRBJ2-1,TRBV4-1,few,NA,CASSQGDFGNEQFF,TGCGCCAGCAGCCAAGGGGACTTCGGGAATGAGCAGTTCTTC
TRBJ2-1,TRBV12-3/TRBV12-4,NA,TRBD2,CASAGSSGVVDEQFF,TGTGCCTCGGCGGGTTCTAGCGGGGTTGTAGATGAGCAGTTCTTC
TRBJ2-7,TRBV9,NA,NA,CASSDDRNSYEQYF,TGTGCCAGCAGCGACGACAGGAACTCCTACGAGCAGTACTTC
TRBJ2-3,TRBV20-1,medium-sized,NA,CSANPSVQGTQYF,TGCAGTGCCAACCCTTCTGTTCAGGGTACGCAGTATTTT
TRBJ1-1,TRBV14,NA,NA,CTSGVAEAFF,TGTACCAGCGGGGTCGCTGAAGCTTTCTTT
TRBJ2-5,TRBV20-1,few,NA,CSARVIAEETQYF,TGCAGTGCTAGAGTCATAGCGGAAGAGACCCAGTACTTC
TRBJ2-3,TRBV30,few,NA,CAWSVPPADTQYF,TGTGCCTGGAGTGTACCTCCGGCAGATACGCAGTATTTT
TRBJ2-1,TRBV24-1,NA,NA,CATTGGNGYNEQFF,TGTGCCACCACCGGGGGCAACGGTTACAATGAGCAGTTCTTC
TRBJ2-2,TRBV12-3/TRBV12-4,medium-sized,TRBD1,CASTGQGNTGELFF,TGTGCCAGCACGGGACAGGGTAACACCGGGGAGCTGTTTTTT